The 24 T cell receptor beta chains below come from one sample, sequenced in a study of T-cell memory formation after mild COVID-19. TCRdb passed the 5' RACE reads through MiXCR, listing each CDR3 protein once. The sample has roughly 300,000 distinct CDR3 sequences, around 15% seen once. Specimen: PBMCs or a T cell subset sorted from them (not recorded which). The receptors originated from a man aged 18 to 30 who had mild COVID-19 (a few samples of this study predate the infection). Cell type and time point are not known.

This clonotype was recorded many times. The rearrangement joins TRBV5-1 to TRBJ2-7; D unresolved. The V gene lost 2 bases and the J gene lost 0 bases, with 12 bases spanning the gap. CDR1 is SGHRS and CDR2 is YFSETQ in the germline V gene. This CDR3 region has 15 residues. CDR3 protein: CASSLGPASSYEQYF. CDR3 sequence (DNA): TGCGCCAGCAGCTTAGGACCGGCAAGCTCCTACGAGCAGTACTTC.

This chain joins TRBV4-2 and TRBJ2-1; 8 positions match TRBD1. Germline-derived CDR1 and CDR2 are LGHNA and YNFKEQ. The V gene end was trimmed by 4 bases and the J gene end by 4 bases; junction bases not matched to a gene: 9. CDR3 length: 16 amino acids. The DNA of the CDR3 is TGTGCCAGCAGCCCACCCCGGGACAGGCCTTACAATGAGCAGTTCTTC. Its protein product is CASSPPRDRPYNEQFF.

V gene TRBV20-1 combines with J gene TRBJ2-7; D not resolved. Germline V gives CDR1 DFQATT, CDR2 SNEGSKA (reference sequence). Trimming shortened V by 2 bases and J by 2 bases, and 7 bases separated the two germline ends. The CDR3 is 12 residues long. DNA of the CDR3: TGCAGTGCTAGAAACGGAGCCTACGAGCAGTACGTC. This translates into CSARNGAYEQYV.

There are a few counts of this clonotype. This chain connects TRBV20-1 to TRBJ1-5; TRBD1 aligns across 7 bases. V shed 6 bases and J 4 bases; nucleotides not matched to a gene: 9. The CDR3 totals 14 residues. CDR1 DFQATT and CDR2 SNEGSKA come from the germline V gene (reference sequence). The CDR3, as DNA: TGCAGTGCATCTGGCGGGACAGCTAATCAGCCCCAGCATTTT. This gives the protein CSASGGTANQPQHF.

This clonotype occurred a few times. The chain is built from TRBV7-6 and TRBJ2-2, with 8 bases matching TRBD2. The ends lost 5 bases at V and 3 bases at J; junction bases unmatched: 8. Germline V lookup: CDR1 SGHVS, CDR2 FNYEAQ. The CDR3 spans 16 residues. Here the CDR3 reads CASSPLGAGDTGELFF. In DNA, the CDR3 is TGTGCCAGCAGCCCCCTGGGAGCGGGGGACACCGGGGAGCTGTTTTTT.

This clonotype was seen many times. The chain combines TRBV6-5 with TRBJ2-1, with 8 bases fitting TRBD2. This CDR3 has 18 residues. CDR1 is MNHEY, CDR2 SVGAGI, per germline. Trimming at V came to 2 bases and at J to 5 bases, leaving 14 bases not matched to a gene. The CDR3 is CASSYGPEPGLDHNEQFF. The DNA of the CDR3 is TGTGCCAGCAGTTACGGCCCTGAGCCGGGACTAGATCACAATGAGCAGTTCTTC.

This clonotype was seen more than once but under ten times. CDR3 nucleotides: TGCAGTGCTAGTCCCCTCCAGGGGCAAGAGACCCAGTACTTC. Translating gives CSASPLQGQETQYF. The chain is built from TRBV20-1 and TRBJ2-5; the D gene is possibly TRBD1 (6 bases). The CDR3 is 14 amino acids. Trimming stripped 3 bases from V and 2 bases from J, with 13 bases between. The germline V gene has CDR1 DFQATT and CDR2 SNEGSKA (reference sequence).

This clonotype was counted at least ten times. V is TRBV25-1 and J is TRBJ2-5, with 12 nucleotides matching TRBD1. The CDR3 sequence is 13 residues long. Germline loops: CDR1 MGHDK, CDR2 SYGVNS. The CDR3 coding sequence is TGTGCTTACGGGACAGGGGGCGTGGAGACCCAGTACTTC. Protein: CAYGTGGVETQYF.

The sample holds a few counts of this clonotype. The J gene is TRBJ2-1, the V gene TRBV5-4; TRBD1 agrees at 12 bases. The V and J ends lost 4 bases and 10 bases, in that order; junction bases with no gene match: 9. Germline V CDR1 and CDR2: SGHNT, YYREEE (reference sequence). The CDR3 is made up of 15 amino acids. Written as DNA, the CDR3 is TGTGCCAGCAGCATGGGACAGGGGGCGCATCACGAGCAGTTCTTC. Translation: CASSMGQGAHHEQFF.

The CDR3 DNA reads as TGTGCCAGCAGTTTCGTTTGGCCCCAGTACTTC. Translated: CASSFVWPQYF. The chain combines TRBV12-3 or TRBV12-4 with TRBJ2-5; D is undetermined. The CDR3 covers 11 residues. Trimming shortened V by 3 bases and J by 9 bases, and 8 bases separated the two germline ends.

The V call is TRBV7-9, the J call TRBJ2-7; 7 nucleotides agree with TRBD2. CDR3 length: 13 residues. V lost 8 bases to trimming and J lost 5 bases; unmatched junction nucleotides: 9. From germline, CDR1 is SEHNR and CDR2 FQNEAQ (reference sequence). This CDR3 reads CASGGGGSDEQYF. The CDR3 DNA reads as TGTGCCAGCGGCGGCGGGGGAAGTGACGAGCAGTACTTC.

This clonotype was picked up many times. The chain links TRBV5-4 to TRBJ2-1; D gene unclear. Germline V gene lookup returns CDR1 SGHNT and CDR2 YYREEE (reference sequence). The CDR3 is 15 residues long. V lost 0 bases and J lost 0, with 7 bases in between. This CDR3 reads CASSLAPSSYNEQFF. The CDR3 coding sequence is TGTGCCAGCAGCTTGGCTCCTAGCTCCTACAATGAGCAGTTCTTC.

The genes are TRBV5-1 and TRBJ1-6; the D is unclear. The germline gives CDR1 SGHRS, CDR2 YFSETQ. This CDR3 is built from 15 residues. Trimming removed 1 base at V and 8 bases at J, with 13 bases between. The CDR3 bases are TGCGCCAGCAGCTTGAAGGGCGGCGGGGATTCACCCCTCCACTTT. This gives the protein CASSLKGGGDSPLHF.

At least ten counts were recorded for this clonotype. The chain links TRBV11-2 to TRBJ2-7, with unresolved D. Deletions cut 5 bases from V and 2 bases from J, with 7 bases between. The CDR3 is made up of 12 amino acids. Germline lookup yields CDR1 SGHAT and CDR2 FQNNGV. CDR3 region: CASSRWTYEQYF. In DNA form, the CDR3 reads TGTGCCAGCAGCCGCTGGACCTACGAGCAGTACTTC.

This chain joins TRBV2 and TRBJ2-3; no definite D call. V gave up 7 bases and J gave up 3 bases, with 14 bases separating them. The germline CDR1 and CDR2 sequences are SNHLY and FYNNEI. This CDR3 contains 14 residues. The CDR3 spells CASKGRASTDTQYF. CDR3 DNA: TGTGCCAGCAAAGGCAGAGCAAGTACAGATACGCAGTATTTT.

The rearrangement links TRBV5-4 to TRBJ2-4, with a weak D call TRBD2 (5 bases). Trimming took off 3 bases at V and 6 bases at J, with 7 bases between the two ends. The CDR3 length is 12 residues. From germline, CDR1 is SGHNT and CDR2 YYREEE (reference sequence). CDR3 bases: TGTGCCAGCAGCTCCACTAGAAACATTCAGTACTTC. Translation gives CASSSTRNIQYF.

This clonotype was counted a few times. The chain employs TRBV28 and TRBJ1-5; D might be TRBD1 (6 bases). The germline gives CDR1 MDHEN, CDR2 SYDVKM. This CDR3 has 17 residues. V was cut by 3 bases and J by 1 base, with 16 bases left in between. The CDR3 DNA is TGTGCCAGCAGTTTCTCGGGCGCTCAGGGGAGCAATCAGCCCCAGCATTTT. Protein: CASSFSGAQGSNQPQHF.

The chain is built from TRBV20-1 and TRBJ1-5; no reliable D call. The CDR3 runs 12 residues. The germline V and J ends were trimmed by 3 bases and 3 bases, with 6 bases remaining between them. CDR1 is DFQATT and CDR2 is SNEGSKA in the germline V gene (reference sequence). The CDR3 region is CSASRFNQPQHF. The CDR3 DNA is TGCAGTGCTAGTCGGTTCAATCAGCCCCAGCATTTT.

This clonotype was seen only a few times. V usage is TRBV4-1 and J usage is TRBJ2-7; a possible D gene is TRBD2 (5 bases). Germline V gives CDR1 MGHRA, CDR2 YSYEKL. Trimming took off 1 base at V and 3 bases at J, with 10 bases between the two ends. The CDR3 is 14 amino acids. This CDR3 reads CASSQVITSYEQYF. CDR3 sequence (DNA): TGCGCCAGCAGCCAAGTTATCACTAGCTACGAGCAGTACTTC.

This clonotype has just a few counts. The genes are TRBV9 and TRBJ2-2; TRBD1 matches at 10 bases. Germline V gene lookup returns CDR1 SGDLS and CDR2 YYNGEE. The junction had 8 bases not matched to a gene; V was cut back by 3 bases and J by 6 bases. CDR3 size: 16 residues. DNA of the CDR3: TGTGCCAGCAGCGCGTACGGGACAGGGGTTTCCGGGGAGCTGTTTTTT. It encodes CASSAYGTGVSGELFF. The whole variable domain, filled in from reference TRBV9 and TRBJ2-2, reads DSGVTQTPKHLITATGQRVTLRCSPRSGDLSVYWYQQSLDQGLQFLIQYYNGEERAKGNILERFSAQQFPDLHSELNLSSLELGDSALYFCASSAYGTGVSGELFFGEGSRLTVL.

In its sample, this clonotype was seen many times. The CDR3 DNA reads as TGTGCCAGCAGCTTGCTGACAGGGAGTCGCACCGGGGAGCTGTTTTTT. Encoded protein: CASSLLTGSRTGELFF. The chain is built from TRBV5-5 and TRBJ2-2, with 7 bases fitting TRBD1. V lost 1 base and J lost 4; bases outside the gene matches: 7. Germline assignment: CDR1 SGHKS and CDR2 YYEKEE (reference sequence). This CDR3 contains 16 residues.

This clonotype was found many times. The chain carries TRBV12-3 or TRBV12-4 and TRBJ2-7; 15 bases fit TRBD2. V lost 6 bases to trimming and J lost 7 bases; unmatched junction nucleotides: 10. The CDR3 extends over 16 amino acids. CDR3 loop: CASSSPRTSGGGEQYF. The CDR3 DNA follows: TGTGCCAGCAGCTCCCCGCGGACTAGCGGGGGGGGGGAGCAGTACTTC.

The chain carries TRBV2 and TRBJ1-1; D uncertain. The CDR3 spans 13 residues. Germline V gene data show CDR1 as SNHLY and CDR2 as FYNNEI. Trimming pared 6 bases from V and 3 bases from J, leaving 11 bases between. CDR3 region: CASSLDTHTEAFF. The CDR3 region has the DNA TGTGCCAGCAGCTTAGACACCCACACTGAAGCTTTCTTT.

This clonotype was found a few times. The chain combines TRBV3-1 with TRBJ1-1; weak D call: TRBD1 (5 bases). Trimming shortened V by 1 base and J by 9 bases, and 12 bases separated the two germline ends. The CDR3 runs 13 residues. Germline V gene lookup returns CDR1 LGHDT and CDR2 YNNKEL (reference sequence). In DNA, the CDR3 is TGTGCCAGCAGCCAAGGATCCGACAGTAAAGCTTTCTTT. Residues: CASSQGSDSKAFF.